This TCR beta chain derives from a study of OX40 agonist ivuxolimab in advanced cancers. Findings of the study overall: The average count of expanded clones was higher among CD8+ T cells than among CD4+.

TCRdb's table, derived via immunoSEQ multiplex PCR, lists solely in-frame clones and lacks some. The sample lists more than 100,000 clones, 93% occurring once. As regards this clone: Its antigen remains unknown.

CDR1 is SGHNT, CDR2 YYREEE, per germline (reference sequence). This CDR3 has 14 residues. V lost 4 bases and J lost 10, with 20 bases in between. The TCR comes from an adult with an advanced solid tumor such as melanoma, head and neck, liver or kidney cancer. The chain combines TRBV5-4 with TRBJ1-1, with no clear D. The material sequenced was CD4+ or CD8+ T cells sorted from blood, taken in a trial of the OX40 agonist ivuxolimab. The CDR3 loop is CASSLGLNQWGAFF. CDR3 in DNA: TGTGCCAGCAGCCTGGGCCTGAACCAGTGGGGAGCTTTCTTT.